The entry below gives a single T cell receptor beta chain sequence along with its context. As yet, its antigen is unknown. Other DNA sequences within the sample encode an identical CDR3. Sequencing used immunoSEQ multiplex PCR; TCRdb keeps in-frame clones, though not all of them. The data contain around 40,000 clones, roughly four fifths of them singletons. These data originate in a study of OX40 agonist ivuxolimab in advanced cancers. About the research overall: With a range of roughly 20 to 90, age averaged about 58 years, and roughly 80% were male. Findings and caveats of the study: Within 6 weeks, CD4+ and CD8+ blood T cells expanded clonally at 0.1 to 3.0 mg/kg. There were, on average, more expanded clones in CD8+ T cells than in CD4+.

CDR1 and CDR2 from the germline V gene are MNHNS and SASEGT. This CDR3 has 15 amino acids. Trimming removed 1 base at V and 0 bases at J, with 10 bases between. V usage is TRBV6-1 and J usage is TRBJ2-7, with D tentatively TRBD1 or TRBD2 (5 bases each). This TCR derives from an adult with an advanced solid tumor such as melanoma, head and neck, liver or kidney cancer. The specimen was CD4+ or CD8+ T cells sorted from blood, collected in a trial of the OX40 agonist ivuxolimab. Here the CDR3 DNA reads TGTGCCAGCAGTGAAGGACGGGGACCCTCCTACGAGCAGTACTTC. Amino acids: CASSEGRGPSYEQYF.